The 19 T cell receptor beta chains given below trace back to one sample, sequenced in a study of blood T cell repertoires in COVID-19. TCRdb's table, derived via immunoSEQ multiplex PCR, lists solely in-frame clones and lacks some. The top ten clones hold about 8.1% of a sample with some 160,000 clones, about 85% of them seen once. The source material was peripheral blood. The source of these receptors is a woman of 80 years or more with COVID-19, enrolled during active disease.

V gene TRBV5-4 combines with J gene TRBJ1-4; D call uncertain. The germline V and J ends were trimmed by 0 bases and 4 bases, with 10 bases remaining between them. CDR1 is SGHNT, CDR2 YYREEE, per germline (reference sequence). This CDR3 is built from 15 residues. CDR3 DNA: TGTGCCAGCAGCTTGGGAGGGTCGCTTAATGAAAAACTGTTTTTT. Its protein product is CASSLGGSLNEKLFF.

V gene TRBV5-1 combines with J gene TRBJ1-4; D remains ambiguous. V shed 0 bases and J shed 5 bases, with 8 bases lying between them. The CDR3 length is 14 residues. Germline CDR1 reads SGHRS; CDR2 reads YFSETQ. In DNA form, the CDR3 reads TGCGCCAGCAGCTTGGCAGGCCACAATGAAAAACTGTTTTTT. The encoded protein is CASSLAGHNEKLFF.

The genes are TRBV24-1 and TRBJ1-6, with D possibly matching TRBD1 (6 bases). Germline-derived CDR1 and CDR2 are KGHDR and SFDVKD. CDR3 size: 15 residues. The V end was cut by 0 bases, the J end by 8 bases, with 10 bases between. The CDR3 spells CATSDLGQLDSPLHF. The CDR3 nucleotides read TGTGCCACCAGTGATTTGGGACAGCTTGATTCACCCCTCCACTTT.

This chain links TRBV5-6 with TRBJ2-7; maybe TRBD2 (6 bases). V shed 4 bases and J shed 2 bases, with 16 bases lying between them. The CDR3 length is 15 residues. CDR1 SGHDT and CDR2 YYEEEE come from the germline V gene. In DNA, the CDR3 is TGTGCCAGCAGCCCCTCGGGACTTTCGGCCTACGAGCAGTACTTC. This gives the protein CASSPSGLSAYEQYF.

The CDR3 coding sequence is TGTGCCAGCAGGGCCAGCAATCAGCCCCAGCATTTT. Amino acids: CASRASNQPQHF. The rearrangement joins TRBV12-3 or TRBV12-4 to TRBJ1-5; D remains unclear. The length of the CDR3 is 12 residues. The V gene lost 6 bases and the J gene lost 1 base, with 4 bases spanning the gap.

The chain uses TRBV7-3 and TRBJ2-1, with 8 nucleotides matching TRBD2. The V and J ends lost 5 bases and 4 bases, in that order; junction bases with no gene match: 10. This CDR3 has 16 amino acids. Per germline, CDR1 SGHTA and CDR2 FQGTGA. The chain's CDR3 is CASSPTAGAGYNEQFF. For the CDR3, the DNA is TGTGCCAGCAGCCCGACAGCGGGAGCTGGGTACAATGAGCAGTTCTTC.

With regard to this clone: At one end the junction does not follow the germline gene, possibly because of a read error. The chain employs TRBV7-2 and TRBJ1-1; TRBD1 matches at 7 bases. Germline CDR1 reads SGHTA; CDR2 reads FQGNSA. The CDR3 loop spans 12 amino acids. CDR3 in DNA: TGTGCCAGCAGCTTAGCGGCCAGGGGGATACTCTTT. Protein sequence: CASSLAARGILF.

The chain combines TRBV7-3 with TRBJ2-3, with unresolved D. V lost 2 bases and J 0 bases, leaving 9 bases between the germline ends. Per the germline V gene, CDR1 is SGHTA and CDR2 is FQGTGA. The CDR3 has 15 residues. The CDR3 nucleotides read TGTGCCAGCAGCTTAGATGCTACTAGCACAGATACGCAGTATTTT. It translates to CASSLDATSTDTQYF.

The chain employs TRBV19 and TRBJ2-7, with D perhaps TRBD1 (6 bases). The CDR3 has 13 residues. Germline-derived CDR1 and CDR2 are LNHDA and SQIVND (reference sequence). V gave up 4 bases and J gave up 4 bases, with 11 bases separating them. The CDR3 region is CASSTIQGYEQYF. CDR3 coding DNA: TGTGCCAGTAGTACCATACAGGGATACGAGCAGTACTTC.

V and J are TRBV19 and TRBJ1-2; D unclear. Germline CDR1 LNHDA, CDR2 SQIVND (reference sequence). V was clipped by 3 bases and J by 8 bases, with 10 bases between them. The CDR3 sequence is 12 residues long. CDR3 nucleotides: TGTGCCAGTAGTATCACTGCGCGAGGCTACACCTTC. Amino acid sequence: CASSITARGYTF.

This chain uses TRBV2 with TRBJ2-3; TRBD2 matches 10 bases. Germline CDR1 is SNHLY and CDR2 is FYNNEI. There are 15 residues in the CDR3. The trim removed 1 base at V and 6 bases at J, leaving 4 bases unmatched. As DNA, the CDR3 is TGTGCCAGCAGTGAAGAGCGGGAGGGCTGGGATACGCAGTATTTT. Translation: CASSEEREGWDTQYF.

The chain recombines TRBV9 with TRBJ1-3, with 9 bases matching TRBD1. Per germline, CDR1 SGDLS and CDR2 YYNGEE. This CDR3 comprises 15 residues. V lost 3 bases, J lost 4 bases, and 5 bases stayed unmatched. This chain's CDR3 is CASSGGQGRGNTIYF. CDR3 DNA sequence: TGTGCCAGCAGCGGGGGACAGGGACGAGGAAACACCATATATTTT.

This chain joins TRBV10-3 and TRBJ2-2; perhaps TRBD2 as D (6 bases). V was pared by 8 bases and J by 4 bases, with 14 bases between. The germline gives CDR1 ENHRY, CDR2 SYGVKD. This CDR3 has 14 amino acids. CDR3 in amino acids: CAIGLGGGTGELFF. The CDR3 DNA follows: TGTGCCATCGGTCTGGGGGGAGGCACCGGGGAGCTGTTTTTT.

The chain joins TRBV27 to TRBJ1-1; tentative D call: TRBD1 (5 bases). Trimming took 5 bases from V and 6 from J, leaving 13 bases between them. The CDR3 has 13 amino acids. Germline-derived CDR1 and CDR2 are MNHEY and SMNVEV (reference sequence). The CDR3 DNA reads as TGTGCCAGCAGTCTCAGGGTTGTGGCTGAAGCTTTCTTT. It specifies CASSLRVVAEAFF.

This chain uses TRBV11-2 with TRBJ1-3; D might be TRBD1 (5 bases). In germline, CDR1 is SGHAT, CDR2 FQNNGV. This CDR3 spans 15 amino acids. The ends were cut back, 5 bases at V and 0 bases at J, with 11 bases in the middle. The CDR3: CASSLTTGSGNTIYF. The CDR3 DNA follows: TGTGCCAGCAGCCTCACCACAGGCTCTGGAAACACCATATATTTT.

This CDR3 reads CATGPGTALTRLEGSSYEQYF. CDR3 nucleotides: TGTGCCACAGGTCCCGGGACAGCTCTTACCCGACTGGAGGGTAGCTCCTACGAGCAGTACTTC. The rearrangement uses TRBV15 and TRBJ2-7; D may be TRBD1 (7 bases). The CDR3 length is 21 residues. Trimming took 9 bases from V and 0 from J, leaving 36 bases between them. In germline, CDR1 is LNHNV, CDR2 YYDKDF (reference sequence).

This rearrangement joins TRBV9 to TRBJ2-1; 8 bases agree with TRBD1. Germline lookup yields CDR1 SGDLS and CDR2 YYNGEE. V was pared by 0 bases and J by 4 bases, with 3 bases of the junction left unmatched. CDR3 length: 15 amino acids. The CDR3 loop reads CASSVGQGAYNEQFF. DNA of the CDR3: TGTGCCAGCAGCGTAGGTCAGGGGGCATACAATGAGCAGTTCTTC. Together with reference TRBV9 and TRBJ2-1, the CDR3 gives the full variable domain: DSGVTQTPKHLITATGQRVTLRCSPRSGDLSVYWYQQSLDQGLQFLIQYYNGEERAKGNILERFSAQQFPDLHSELNLSSLELGDSALYFCASSVGQGAYNEQFFGPGTRLTVL.

This clone came up once. The J gene is TRBJ2-2, the V gene TRBV18, with 8 bases matching TRBD2. The junction had 15 bases not matched to a gene; V was cut back by 5 bases and J by 4 bases. This CDR3 contains 18 residues. In germline, CDR1 is KGHSH, CDR2 LQKENI. The CDR3 region has the DNA TGTGCCAGCTCAAGGGACTCGATGGGACTAGTGGGCACCGGGGAGCTGTTTTTT. This sequence encodes CASSRDSMGLVGTGELFF.

There are a few counts of this clone. Written as DNA, the CDR3 is TGCGCCAGCAGCGTGGCAGAACCGACCTACGAGCAGTACTTC. It translates to CASSVAEPTYEQYF. The chain joins TRBV5-1 to TRBJ2-7; D not certain. V was shortened by 4 bases and J by 2 bases, with 13 bases between the two germline ends. The CDR3 runs to 14 residues. Germline assignment: CDR1 SGHRS and CDR2 YFSETQ.